The 28 T cell receptor beta chains reported below all come from one sample, sequenced in a study of identifying expanded T cells in peripheral blood (dated by TCRdb to the late 2010s). The library was obtained by the immunoSEQ multiplex PCR assay. TCRdb obtained this table from immuneACCESS and retained in-frame rearrangements with V and J assigned. These tables miss some clones; where compared with another copy, unresolved V genes account for less than half of the shortfall, and the remainder is unexplained. This sample has approximately 58,000 clones in its table, and around nine tenths of those were observed once. Roughly 3.5% of the sample is taken by the ten largest. The sequencing input was blood. These receptors were obtained from a person aged 18-69 years in good health.

J is TRBJ2-7 and V is TRBV7-9; D ambiguous. This CDR3 spans 12 amino acids. V was cut by 1 base and J by 5 bases, with 6 bases left in between. Per the germline V gene, CDR1 is SEHNR and CDR2 is FQNEAQ (reference sequence). CDR3: CASSLVYHEQYF. The DNA for the CDR3 is TGTGCCAGCAGCTTAGTCTATCACGAGCAGTACTTC. Using reference TRBV7-9 and TRBJ2-7 for the parts outside the CDR3, the full variable domain is DTGVSQNPRHKITKRGQNVTFRCDPISEHNRLYWYRQTLGQGPEFLTYFQNEAQLEKSRLLSDRFSAERPKGSFSTLEIQRTEQGDSAMYLCASSLVYHEQYFGPGTRLTVT.

The rearrangement joins TRBV10-3 to TRBJ2-3; D is unclear. The V end was cut by 7 bases, the J end by 4 bases, with 18 bases between. The CDR3 is 15 amino acids. Germline values: CDR1 ENHRY, CDR2 SYGVKD. The CDR3 sequence: CAITHGVGRADTQYF. The CDR3 DNA is TGTGCCATCACCCACGGCGTGGGTAGGGCAGATACGCAGTATTTT.

The rearrangement joins TRBV7-8 to TRBJ1-1; D gene uncertain. V dropped 5 bases and J dropped 2 bases, with 9 bases sitting between them. The germline V gene has CDR1 SGHVS and CDR2 FQNEAQ. The CDR3 is 13 residues long. The CDR3: CASSRGRNTEAFF. The CDR3 nucleotides read TGTGCCAGCAGCAGAGGGAGAAACACTGAAGCTTTCTTT. The full variable domain, with the rest looked up from reference TRBV7-8 and TRBJ1-1, is GAGVSQSPRYKVAKRGQDVALRCDPISGHVSLFWYQQALGQGPEFLTYFQNEAQLDKSGLPSDRFFAERPEGSVSTLKIQRTQQEDSAVYLCASSRGRNTEAFFGQGTRLTVV.

The chain uses TRBV30 and TRBJ2-3; either TRBD1 or TRBD2 may supply D (5 bases each). Germline V gives CDR1 GTSNPN, CDR2 SVGIG (reference sequence). The CDR3 has 13 amino acids. V was trimmed by 7 bases and J by 3 bases, leaving 14 bases between them. CDR3 DNA: TGTGCCTTCTCCGGCTGGGGGACAGATACGCAGTATTTT. Translation gives CAFSGWGTDTQYF.

This chain uses TRBV4-3 with TRBJ1-5; 8 bases map to TRBD1. Trimming cost V 4 bases and J 4 bases; bases outside gene matches: 3. The germline V gene encodes CDR1 LGHNA and CDR2 YSLEER. The CDR3 has 14 amino acids. The DNA for the CDR3 is TGCGCCAGCAGCCGGGACAGGTTTAATCAGCCCCAGCATTTT. This encodes CASSRDRFNQPQHF.

The chain carries TRBV5-1 and TRBJ2-3; TRBD2 is a possible D gene (6 bases). The CDR3 covers 16 residues. Looked up from germline, CDR1 is SGHRS and CDR2 is YFSETQ. Trimming left V 0 bases short and J 4 bases short, with 15 bases between. The chain's CDR3 is CASSLAVSGEADTQYF. In nucleotides, the CDR3 is TGCGCCAGCAGCTTGGCCGTTTCGGGAGAGGCAGATACGCAGTATTTT.

The rearrangement links TRBV5-1 to TRBJ1-3; D uncertain. The germline gives CDR1 SGHRS, CDR2 YFSETQ. The CDR3 totals 15 residues. Trimming cost V 5 bases and J 0 bases, with 12 bases left between them. CDR3 residues: CASRLGLSSGNTIYF. In nucleotides, the CDR3 is TGCGCCAGCAGGCTCGGACTGAGCTCTGGAAACACCATATATTTT.

The chain is built from TRBV28 and TRBJ2-7; D not resolved. The germline V gene encodes CDR1 MDHEN and CDR2 SYDVKM. The V and J ends lost 4 bases and 0 bases respectively, with 10 bases between them. This CDR3 region has 14 residues. The CDR3 is CASSSPSSSYEQYF. The CDR3 region has the DNA TGTGCCAGCAGTTCCCCCTCAAGCTCCTACGAGCAGTACTTC.

The chain joins TRBV6-5 to TRBJ2-7; 9 bases align to TRBD1. V lost 8 bases to trimming and J lost 0 bases; unmatched junction nucleotides: 8. The V gene's germline CDR1 is MNHEY and CDR2 SVGAGI. This CDR3 contains 15 residues. The DNA for the CDR3 is TGTGCCAGCCGGACAGGGGCCGTTAGCTCCTACGAGCAGTACTTC. Its protein is CASRTGAVSSYEQYF.

The chain joins TRBV5-6 to TRBJ1-2; TRBD1 aligns across 9 bases. This CDR3 is built from 14 residues. Per the germline V gene, CDR1 is SGHDT and CDR2 is YYEEEE. The V segment lost 4 bases and the J segment 8 bases; nucleotides outside the gene matches: 9. The CDR3 protein is CASSEIQGARGYTF. Written as DNA, the CDR3 is TGTGCCAGCAGCGAAATACAGGGGGCGCGGGGCTACACCTTC.

This clone showed up just once. The rearrangement joins TRBV29-1 to TRBJ1-1; D is unclear. The V and J ends lost 5 bases and 0 bases respectively, with 22 bases between them. This CDR3 comprises 17 residues. CDR1 and CDR2 (germline): SQVTM, ANQGSEA. The CDR3 reads CSVPLANPGSMNTEAFF. The CDR3 nucleotides are TGCAGCGTTCCCCTGGCTAATCCCGGCAGCATGAACACTGAAGCTTTCTTT.

This chain connects TRBV5-1 to TRBJ1-2, with 7 bases that match TRBD1. CDR1 is SGHRS and CDR2 is YFSETQ in the germline V gene. The CDR3 contains 12 residues. The junction had 2 bases not matched to a gene; V was cut back by 4 bases and J by 5 bases. CDR3 DNA sequence: TGCGCCAGCAGCACGGGACAGTATGGCTACACCTTC. It encodes CASSTGQYGYTF. The full variable domain, rest sourced from reference TRBV5-1 and TRBJ1-2, is KAGVTQTPRYLIKTRGQQVTLSCSPISGHRSVSWYQQTPGQGLQFLFEYFSETQRNKGNFPGRFSGRQFSNSRSEMNVSTLELGDSALYLCASSTGQYGYTFGSGTRLTVV.

A few counts support this clone. This chain joins TRBV5-1 and TRBJ1-1; D might be TRBD1 (5 bases). With 0 bases removed from V and 8 bases from J, the gap between germline ends came to 14 bases. The CDR3 has 14 amino acids. CDR1 is SGHRS and CDR2 is YFSETQ in the germline V gene. CDR3: CASSLGLPAGEAFF. The CDR3 DNA follows: TGCGCCAGCAGCTTGGGGCTTCCGGCAGGGGAAGCTTTCTTT.

The gene calls are TRBV6-5 and TRBJ1-1, with D possibly TRBD1 on 6 matching bases. Trimming stripped 6 bases from V and 6 bases from J, with 14 bases between. The CDR3 length is 13 residues. Per the germline V gene, CDR1 is MNHEY and CDR2 is SVGAGI. Here the CDR3 reads CASSLAQGSEAFF. In nucleotides, the CDR3 is TGTGCCAGCAGCCTCGCACAGGGATCTGAAGCTTTCTTT.

This rearrangement joins TRBV28 to TRBJ1-1, with D unresolved. There are 13 residues in the CDR3. Trimming took 8 bases from V and 1 from J, leaving 11 bases between them. Germline V CDR1 and CDR2: MDHEN, SYDVKM. The DNA of the CDR3 is TGTGCCAGCGGCGAGGGAACGAACACTGAAGCTTTCTTT. This sequence encodes CASGEGTNTEAFF. Full variable domain (outside the CDR3, taken from reference TRBV28 and TRBJ1-1): DVKVTQSSRYLVKRTGEKVFLECVQDMDHENMFWYRQDPGLGLRLIYFSYDVKMKEKGDIPEGYSVSREKKERFSLILESASTNQTSMYLCASGEGTNTEAFFGQGTRLTVV.

The chain is built from TRBV7-2 and TRBJ1-6; 11 bases line up with TRBD1. The CDR3 consists of 16 residues. With 5 bases clipped from V and 6 bases from J, the junction kept 6 bases outside the gene matches. The V gene's germline CDR1 is SGHTA and CDR2 FQGNSA. The CDR3 region is CASSRGTGGTNSPLHF. The CDR3 coding sequence is TGTGCCAGCAGCCGTGGGACAGGGGGGACTAATTCACCCCTCCACTTT.

This chain uses TRBV9 with TRBJ2-1, with D perhaps given as TRBD1 or TRBD2 (6 bases each). Germline V gene lookup returns CDR1 SGDLS and CDR2 YYNGEE. V was cut by 4 bases and J by 0 bases, with 11 bases left in between. The CDR3 totals 15 residues. CDR3 region: CASSQGGSSYNEQFF. For the CDR3, the DNA is TGTGCCAGCAGCCAAGGGGGGAGCTCCTACAATGAGCAGTTCTTC.

This chain links TRBV2 with TRBJ1-5; D is ambiguous. The V end was cut by 8 bases, the J end by 4 bases, with 12 bases between. Germline V gene sequence: CDR1 SNHLY, CDR2 FYNNEI. This CDR3 is 13 amino acids long. The CDR3 DNA reads TGTGCCAGCCGGTTAAGGGTTAATCAGCCCCAGCATTTT. It encodes CASRLRVNQPQHF.

The chain uses TRBV5-4 and TRBJ2-7, with a tentative D call TRBD2 (6 bases). Germline assignment: CDR1 SGHNT and CDR2 YYREEE (reference sequence). CDR3 size: 15 residues. Trimming removed 4 bases from V and 5 bases from J, with 19 bases in between. The CDR3 reads CASSPRLGTRNEQYF. Written as DNA, the CDR3 is TGTGCCAGCAGCCCGCGGTTAGGGACTCGGAACGAGCAGTACTTC.

The table lists this clone with a few counts. The chain combines TRBV19 with TRBJ1-5; maybe TRBD1 (6 bases). Between the trimmed V and J ends, which lost 5 bases and 2 bases, there was a span of 13 bases. The CDR3 is made up of 15 amino acids. Germline assignment: CDR1 LNHDA and CDR2 SQIVND (reference sequence). This chain's CDR3 is CASSFGGGRNQPQHF. CDR3 in DNA: TGTGCCAGTAGTTTCGGAGGGGGGCGCAATCAGCCCCAGCATTTT.

The chain joins TRBV9 to TRBJ1-1; D is unresolved. Looked up from germline, CDR1 is SGDLS and CDR2 is YYNGEE. The CDR3 extends over 14 amino acids. The V and J ends lost 0 bases and 5 bases respectively, with 11 bases between them. The CDR3 sequence: CASSVDNSGTEAFF. As DNA, the CDR3 is TGTGCCAGCAGCGTAGATAACAGCGGTACTGAAGCTTTCTTT. The entire variable domain, with the rest obtained from reference TRBV9 and TRBJ1-1, is as follows: DSGVTQTPKHLITATGQRVTLRCSPRSGDLSVYWYQQSLDQGLQFLIQYYNGEERAKGNILERFSAQQFPDLHSELNLSSLELGDSALYFCASSVDNSGTEAFFGQGTRLTVV.

This clone was seen once. The CDR3 region is CASSEGGADYGYTF. CDR3 DNA: TGTGCCAGCAGTGAAGGGGGCGCAGACTATGGCTACACCTTC. The gene calls are TRBV2 and TRBJ1-2; a weak D match, TRBD1 (5 bases). Trimming took off 1 base at V and 3 bases at J, with 9 bases between the two ends. The CDR3 is 14 amino acids. Germline V gives CDR1 SNHLY, CDR2 FYNNEI. Complete variable domain (other parts from reference TRBV2 and TRBJ1-2): EPEVTQTPSHQVTQMGQEVILRCVPISNHLYFYWYRQILGQKVEFLVSFYNNEISEKSEIFDDQFSVERPDGSNFTLKIRSTKLEDSAMYFCASSEGGADYGYTFGSGTRLTVV.

The V and J genes are TRBV29-1 and TRBJ1-2; maybe TRBD1 (5 bases). CDR1 is SQVTM and CDR2 is ANQGSEA in the germline V gene. Trimming took 3 bases from V and 1 from J, leaving 9 bases between them. The CDR3 length is 13 residues. DNA for the CDR3: TGCAGCGTTGACCCAGGGAATAACTATGGCTACACCTTC. Its protein product is CSVDPGNNYGYTF.

V gene TRBV28 combines with J gene TRBJ2-3, with D hard to call. The CDR3 is 12 residues long. Germline CDR1 and CDR2: MDHEN and SYDVKM. V was cut by 5 bases and J by 6 bases, with 9 bases left in between. This CDR3 is CASSPRRDTQYF. The CDR3 nucleotides are TGTGCCAGCAGTCCGCGTAGGGATACGCAGTATTTT. Full variable domain (remainder filled in from reference TRBV28 and TRBJ2-3): DVKVTQSSRYLVKRTGEKVFLECVQDMDHENMFWYRQDPGLGLRLIYFSYDVKMKEKGDIPEGYSVSREKKERFSLILESASTNQTSMYLCASSPRRDTQYFGPGTRLTVL.

The chain carries TRBV9 and TRBJ2-3; 8 nucleotides agree with TRBD2. CDR1 is SGDLS and CDR2 is YYNGEE in the germline V gene. J lost 4 bases, V lost 1 base, and 2 bases had no gene match. The CDR3 consists of 14 residues. This CDR3 is CASSVTGGPDTQYF. The CDR3 DNA sequence: TGTGCCAGCAGCGTAACGGGAGGGCCAGATACGCAGTATTTT.

The chain has TRBV19 and TRBJ1-1; unclear D gene. Trimming removed 5 bases from V and 0 bases from J, with 10 bases in between. Germline CDR1 reads LNHDA; CDR2 reads SQIVND (reference sequence). The CDR3 has 14 amino acids. CDR3 in amino acids: CASSWQTMNTEAFF. CDR3 in DNA: TGTGCCAGTAGTTGGCAGACCATGAACACTGAAGCTTTCTTT.

The count of this clone is one. The chain combines TRBV4-1 with TRBJ2-2; perhaps TRBD2 as D (5 bases). V was pared by 6 bases and J by 0 bases, with 14 bases between. This CDR3 region has 16 residues. Germline assignment: CDR1 MGHRA and CDR2 YSYEKL. CDR3 region: CASRVGESANTGELFF. As DNA, the CDR3 is TGCGCCAGCAGGGTGGGAGAGAGCGCGAACACCGGGGAGCTGTTTTTT.

The CDR3 reads CASRLGGGTEAFF. Here the CDR3 DNA reads TGTGCCAGTAGGCTGGGTGGGGGAACTGAAGCTTTCTTT. The rearrangement joins TRBV19 to TRBJ1-1; the D gene is possibly TRBD1 (5 bases). Trimming pared 6 bases from V and 5 bases from J, leaving 13 bases between. This CDR3 contains 13 residues. Looked up from germline, CDR1 is LNHDA and CDR2 is SQIVND (reference sequence).